This T cell receptor beta chain derives from a study of CD8 T cells in ankylosing spondylitis. Libraries of TCR beta came from quantitative 5'-RACE with molecular barcodes. One entry per CDR3 protein, called by TCRdb with MiXCR from the 5' RACE reads. The sample carries about 840,000 distinct CDR3 sequences, roughly 12% recorded once. This CDR3 is 15 amino acids long. Trimming took 2 bases from V and 8 from J, leaving 18 bases between them. Germline-derived CDR1 and CDR2 are SGHVS and FQNEAQ. With regard to this clonotype: What it binds is unknown.

Study-wide results and limits: Several highly homologous variants made up a TCR beta motif, and this motif appeared characteristic of ankylosing spondylitis blood. Significant enrichment of disease-linked clones was reportedly seen in matched ankylosing spondylitis synovial fluid.

The sequenced sample was blood, either unsorted or a sorted T cell fraction (not recorded which). The J gene is TRBJ2-5, the V gene TRBV7-8, with a tentative D call TRBD2 (6 bases). The sequence came from a male donor with ankylosing spondylitis. CDR3 loop: CASSLTAGLGQTQYF. The CDR3 DNA reads as TGTGCCAGCAGCTTAACGGCGGGGTTGGGGCAAACCCAGTACTTC.